This T cell receptor (beta chain) emerged from a study of identical twins. Findings and limits, study-wide: When twins shared out-of-frame alpha sequences, those sequences had excess low generation probability. Models predicted too little out-of-frame TCR alpha sharing in monozygotic twins. There were fewer insertions in abundant cord blood beta clonotypes, but memory repertoires showed no such pattern.

The CDR3 extends over 13 amino acids. CDR1 and CDR2 from the germline V gene are SGHRS and YFSETQ. V was shortened by 2 bases and J by 5 bases, with 7 bases between the two germline ends. With regard to this clonotype: The antigen is not known.

TCRdb called the 5' RACE reads again in MiXCR, with one record for every CDR3 protein. The sample consists of under 400,000 distinct CDR3 sequences, around 9% of them appearing once. The TCR sequence derives from a woman aged 50 to 60 in good health. The specimen sequenced was naive T cells sorted from blood. This rearrangement joins TRBV5-1 to TRBJ2-2, with D unclear. DNA of the CDR3: TGCGCCAGCAGCTTTGTGGGGACCGGGGAGCTGTTTTTT. This encodes CASSFVGTGELFF.